Below, one T cell receptor beta chain is given with its context. The antigen it binds to is not known. No base quality information exists; no much larger clone differs at one position. The sample originates from a study of TIL therapy for anti-PD-1-resistant metastatic lung cancer (dated by TCRdb to 2020 to 2023). With regard to the full study: Before any PD-1/PD-L1 blockade was given, tumors were harvested, nivolumab was then administered, and patients who progressed went on to receive lymphodepletion, an infusion of expanded TIL, and IL-2. Among the enrolled patients, the median age was nearly 55 years (range roughly 35-80), and the median tumor PD-L1 proportion score was about 6%. The cohort was composed predominantly of lung adenocarcinoma, with four EGFR-mutant and two ALK-rearranged tumors included, and half of patients were identified as current or former smokers. A median non-synonymous tumor mutation burden of more than 1.2 mutations per megabase was determined across the cohort by whole-exome sequencing. Clonotypes were tracked across tumor, expanded TIL product and serial blood samples by T cell receptor beta sequencing of tumor and peripheral blood. Broad study findings and their caveats: Because the cohort was highly selected, with more treatment-naive, never-smoker and oncogene-addicted patients than is typical, generalizability is limited. Clonotypes from the infused TIL partially replaced the baseline peripheral repertoire and then declined over months, and persistence showed no apparent association with response. The study protocol defined all tumor marker inferences as exploratory.

A distance of 14 bases separates the germline ends of V and J, which lose 1 base and 6 bases respectively. Taken from cysteine to phenylalanine, the CDR3 has 15 residues. Only CDR3 DNA is held: 45 bases, read in frame from base 1. The germline V gene supplies CDR1 SGHRS and CDR2 YFSETQ. The time point tag for this specimen amounts to: pre-treatment sample, taken before nivolumab and TIL therapy. Between late 2017 and 2020, a dual-center phase I trial enrolled adults who had stage 4 NSCLC. Samples were obtained from a single-arm, open-label phase I trial in which tumor-infiltrating lymphocyte therapy with nivolumab was evaluated in advanced non-small cell lung cancer. Blood mononuclear cells from EDTA tubes were isolated by Ficoll gradient, snap-frozen as pellets, and DNA was extracted with a Qiagen mini-prep kit. TCR beta CDR3 regions were amplified from genomic DNA by bias-controlled multiplex PCR with the immunoSEQ v3 hsTCRB kit. TCR libraries were sequenced on an Illumina NextSeq 500 to approximately 2 million read pairs for survey level or about 5-6 million for deep level. Per the authors' processing: The immunoSEQ Analyzer software assigned V, D and J genes, filtered out non-productive sequences, and reported clonality. Repertoires were compared using productive Simpson clonality and Morisita overlap index of productive TRB rearrangements between infused TIL and blood. Absolute clonotype counts in blood were estimated by multiplying the lymphocyte count by the CD3+ fraction and by the productive frequency of the clone. Drawn from immuneACCESS, this table holds only the in-frame rearrangements with V and J called that TCRdb kept. Clones are partly lost; checked studies trace under half to an unresolved V gene and leave the rest unexplained. That table is the source of V, J and clone size, and D and trimming were worked out from the DNA. The sample table shows 25,000 to 40,000 clones, and roughly 69% are seen once. The ten largest clones add up to 2.5% to 3% of the sample.

The TCR originated in a woman aged 30-79 years with non-small cell lung cancer. This sample comprised blood, obtained at baseline. Recombination joined TRBV5-1 with TRBJ2-1; D gene: possibly TRBD2, on 6 matching bases. The DNA sequence is given as TGCGCCAGCAGCTTGTCTGCGGGACCAGTCAATGAGCAGTTCTTC. Its coded protein is CASSLSAGPVNEQFF. The full variable domain, with segments outside the CDR3 supplied by the reference TRBV5-1 and TRBJ2-1 proteins, appears as KAGVTQTPRYLIKTRGQQVTLSCSPISGHRSVSWYQQTPGQGLQFLFEYFSETQRNKGNFPGRFSGRQFSNSRSEMNVSTLELGDSALYLCASSLSAGPVNEQFFGPGTRLTVL.